This TCR beta chain is from a study of spatial heterogeneity in lung cancer. The time point is: sample taken at primary tumor resection. Without sorting, whole RNA was sequenced from tumor, nontumor lung or frozen PBMC. In its sample, this clonotype was seen a few times. The CDR3 is 18 residues long. With V trimmed by 4 bases and J by 1 base, 8 bases remained unmatched. Germline V lookup: CDR1 SGDLS, CDR2 YYNGEE. In TCRdb, the 5' RACE reads were re-called with MiXCR into one record per CDR3 protein. The sample includes some 53,000 distinct CDR3 sequences, approximately 7% of them seen just once. The J gene is TRBJ2-6, the V gene TRBV9, with 10 bases matching TRBD1. Sequencing was performed on PBMCs, taken at surgery. This sequence originates from a female donor with early-stage non-small cell lung cancer. The CDR3 sequence: CASSSPGQGNSGANVLTF. The CDR3 DNA reads as TGTGCCAGCAGCTCGCCGGGACAGGGGAATTCTGGGGCCAACGTCCTGACTTTC.